Each of the 24 T cell receptor beta chains below was sequenced from the same sample in a study of shared T cell receptors in the human thymus. Libraries were prepared by immunoSEQ multiplex PCR; TCRdb keeps only in-frame clonotypes and omits some of them. This sample has 500,000 to 850,000 clones, with approximately 89% found just once. The sample also formed part of further work on human thymus T cells.

Sequences were obtained from thymocytes. The source is a boy under two years old with a congenital heart defect.

This rearrangement joins TRBV5-6 to TRBJ1-2, with D possibly matching TRBD1 (6 bases). The CDR3 is 13 amino acids. V was trimmed by 4 bases and J by 4 bases, leaving 11 bases between them. Per the germline V gene, CDR1 is SGHDT and CDR2 is YYEEEE. CDR3 DNA sequence: TGTGCCAGCAGCCCTGACAGGATCTATGGCTACACCTTC. It is translated as CASSPDRIYGYTF.

The rearrangement uses TRBV29-1 and TRBJ2-7, with a weak D call TRBD1 (5 bases). CDR1 and CDR2 (germline): SQVTM, ANQGSEA. This CDR3 has 13 residues. V lost 1 base and J lost 3, with 10 bases in between. CDR3 loop: CSVEAVQGYEQYF. For the CDR3, the DNA is TGCAGCGTTGAAGCGGTCCAGGGCTACGAGCAGTACTTC.

The chain carries TRBV5-6 and TRBJ2-3, with D unclear. Germline-derived CDR1 and CDR2 are SGHDT and YYEEEE. V was shortened by 4 bases and J by 2 bases, with 8 bases between the two germline ends. The CDR3 covers 13 residues. The CDR3 here is CASSLFYTDTQYF. As DNA, the CDR3 is TGTGCCAGCAGCCTATTTTACACAGATACGCAGTATTTT.

This rearrangement joins TRBV28 to TRBJ2-7, with D possibly being TRBD2 (5 bases). Deletions cut 8 bases from V and 1 base from J, with 9 bases between. Germline V CDR1 and CDR2: MDHEN, SYDVKM. The CDR3 sequence is 12 residues long. The CDR3 nucleotides read TGTGCCAGCTGTGGAGGTTCCTACGAGCAGTACTTC. Translation: CASCGGSYEQYF.

V and J are TRBV11-2 and TRBJ1-1; maybe TRBD1 (5 bases). V was trimmed by 0 bases and J by 5 bases, leaving 7 bases between them. The CDR3 is made up of 13 amino acids. Per germline, CDR1 SGHAT and CDR2 FQNNGV. CDR3 nucleotide sequence: TGTGCCAGCAGCTTAGACAGGGTTACTGAAGCTTTCTTT. Translation: CASSLDRVTEAFF.

The chain is built from TRBV9 and TRBJ2-3, with a weak D call TRBD2 (6 bases). This CDR3 region has 15 residues. Germline-derived CDR1 and CDR2 are SGDLS and YYNGEE. V lost 3 bases and J 0 bases, leaving 11 bases between the germline ends. CDR3 loop: CASSASGTSTDTQYF. CDR3 nucleotides: TGTGCCAGCAGCGCCTCCGGGACTAGCACAGATACGCAGTATTTT.

The J gene is TRBJ2-7, the V gene TRBV12-1; the D call of TRBD2 is as the table states it, not checked on the DNA. TRBV12-1 has pseudogene status. This CDR3 has 17 amino acids. Here the CDR3 reads CASSDDWGRGRRGEQYF. In nucleotides, the CDR3 is TGTGCCAGCAGCGATGACTGGGGTCGCGGGAGAAGGGGCGAGCAGTACTTC.

This clone was observed once. The chain joins TRBV9 to TRBJ2-2, with 7 positions matching TRBD2. V trimming: 0 bases; J trimming: 4 bases; junction bases outside the gene matches: 6. This CDR3 has 16 amino acids. Germline loops: CDR1 SGDLS, CDR2 YYNGEE. CDR3 coding DNA: TGTGCCAGCAGCGTAGCCCTAGCGGACATCACCGGGGAGCTGTTTTTT. Translated: CASSVALADITGELFF.

This rearrangement joins TRBV10-3 to TRBJ1-5; D perhaps matches TRBD1 (6 bases). The V end lost 6 bases, the J end lost 6 bases, and 12 bases lay between the germline ends. The CDR3 totals 13 residues. CDR1 is ENHRY, CDR2 SYGVKD, per germline. As DNA, the CDR3 is TGTGCCATCAGCTCAGGGGTCGGTCAGCCCCAGCATTTT. This sequence encodes CAISSGVGQPQHF.

This clone was seen a handful of times. V usage is TRBV5-6 and J usage is TRBJ2-6, with TRBD1 identical over 7 bases. This CDR3 has 18 residues. Germline values: CDR1 SGHDT, CDR2 YYEEEE. V was clipped by 4 bases and J by 2 bases; unmatched bases: 12. The CDR3 loop is CASSPRTGPNPGANVLTF. CDR3 coding DNA: TGTGCCAGCAGCCCCCGGACAGGACCAAACCCTGGGGCCAACGTCCTGACTTTC.

J is TRBJ2-7 and V is TRBV5-3; the match to TRBD1 covers 7 bases. Being an ORF, TRBV5-3 has a function that is uncertain. This CDR3 is 13 amino acids long. V was pared by 9 bases and J by 4 bases, with 10 bases of the junction left unmatched. DNA for the CDR3: TGTGCCACCCCCGGACAGGAGGAATACGAGCAGTACTTC. This sequence encodes CATPGQEEYEQYF.

V gene TRBV29-1 combines with J gene TRBJ2-1; 11 positions match TRBD2. V trimming: 8 bases; J trimming: 7 bases; junction bases outside the gene matches: 19. Looked up from germline, CDR1 is SQVTM and CDR2 is ANQGSEA. There are 17 residues in the CDR3. The CDR3 DNA reads as TGCAGCTTACCAGGGGGGCATAGCGGGAGGGCCGGTAATGAGCAGTTCTTC. This translates into CSLPGGHSGRAGNEQFF.

The chain uses TRBV30 and TRBJ1-3; 7 bases line up with TRBD1. CDR3 size: 19 residues. CDR1 and CDR2 (germline): GTSNPN, SVGIG (reference sequence). Trimming took 3 bases from V and 0 from J; bases not matched to a gene: 17. The CDR3 coding sequence is TGTGCCTGGAGCTCCAACCTTCACAGGGGCCGTAGCTCTGGAAACACCATATATTTT. This sequence encodes CAWSSNLHRGRSSGNTIYF.

The chain carries TRBV28 and TRBJ2-7, with D possibly being TRBD2 (6 bases). V was pared by 5 bases and J by 3 bases, with 14 bases between. Germline CDR1 and CDR2: MDHEN and SYDVKM. The CDR3 contains 14 residues. The CDR3 DNA follows: TGTGCCAGCAGTGAAGGGAGGTCACTCTACGAGCAGTACTTC. Protein: CASSEGRSLYEQYF. The whole variable domain, filled in from reference TRBV28 and TRBJ2-7, reads DVKVTQSSRYLVKRTGEKVFLECVQDMDHENMFWYRQDPGLGLRLIYFSYDVKMKEKGDIPEGYSVSREKKERFSLILESASTNQTSMYLCASSEGRSLYEQYFGPGTRLTVT.

V gene TRBV11-2 combines with J gene TRBJ2-1, with 7 bases identical to TRBD2. The germline V gene encodes CDR1 SGHAT and CDR2 FQNNGV. Unmatched junction bases numbered 8, after V lost 2 bases and J lost 7 bases. This CDR3 has 15 residues. The CDR3 loop is CASSLSRLAANEQFF. In DNA form, the CDR3 reads TGTGCCAGCAGCTTATCTCGGCTAGCGGCAAATGAGCAGTTCTTC.

This clone occurred a few times. The chain carries TRBV4-3 and TRBJ1-1; no firm D call. Deletions cut 0 bases from V and 7 bases from J, with 6 bases between. The CDR3 is made up of 12 amino acids. In germline, CDR1 is LGHNA, CDR2 YSLEER. The CDR3 DNA sequence: TGCGCCAGCAGCCAAGACTATCGTGAAGCTTTCTTT. Protein product: CASSQDYREAFF.

The chain is built from TRBV28 and TRBJ1-5; perhaps TRBD1 as D (5 bases). V lost 4 bases and J 7 bases, leaving 11 bases between the germline ends. The CDR3 consists of 13 residues. Germline V CDR1 and CDR2: MDHEN, SYDVKM. The chain's CDR3 is CASSYTGSQPQHF. The CDR3 nucleotides read TGTGCCAGCAGTTACACAGGATCCCAGCCCCAGCATTTT. Combining the CDR3 with reference TRBV28 and TRBJ1-5 gives the whole variable domain DVKVTQSSRYLVKRTGEKVFLECVQDMDHENMFWYRQDPGLGLRLIYFSYDVKMKEKGDIPEGYSVSREKKERFSLILESASTNQTSMYLCASSYTGSQPQHFGDGTRLSIL.

J is TRBJ2-7 and V is TRBV28; maybe TRBD2 (6 bases). V lost 2 bases to trimming and J lost 5 bases, with 22 bases between them. CDR3 size: 17 residues. The germline V gene has CDR1 MDHEN and CDR2 SYDVKM. This CDR3 is CASSLGREATWKHEQYF. CDR3 sequence (DNA): TGTGCCAGCAGTTTAGGCAGGGAGGCGACGTGGAAGCACGAGCAGTACTTC.

V gene TRBV30 combines with J gene TRBJ2-2; tentative D call: TRBD1 (5 bases). Trimming removed 2 bases at V and 0 bases at J, with 16 bases between. Germline loops: CDR1 GTSNPN, CDR2 SVGIG (reference sequence). The CDR3 extends over 17 amino acids. CDR3 nucleotides: TGTGCCTGGAGTCTCCCCGTGGGGCAGCCGAACACCGGGGAGCTGTTTTTT. It is translated as CAWSLPVGQPNTGELFF.

The chain uses TRBV28 and TRBJ2-7; 12 bases match TRBD2. There are 17 residues in the CDR3. The V and J ends lost 6 bases and 6 bases, in that order; junction bases with no gene match: 15. Germline loops: CDR1 MDHEN, CDR2 SYDVKM. The CDR3 loop is CASSRPRLAGGKGEQYF. The CDR3 nucleotides read TGTGCCAGCAGCCGCCCCCGGCTAGCGGGAGGGAAGGGCGAGCAGTACTTC.

V and J are TRBV7-9 and TRBJ2-1, with 8 bases lining up with TRBD2. Germline V CDR1 and CDR2: SEHNR, FQNEAQ (reference sequence). This CDR3 spans 15 amino acids. With V trimmed by 1 base and J by 2 bases, 1 base remained unmatched. CDR3 protein: CASSLGTSTYNEQFF. DNA for the CDR3: TGTGCCAGCAGCTTAGGGACTAGCACCTACAATGAGCAGTTCTTC.

The chain joins TRBV6-5 to TRBJ2-7; D is unresolved. V lost 5 bases, J lost 2 bases, and 13 bases lay in between. The CDR3 runs to 14 residues. Germline V CDR1 and CDR2: MNHEY, SVGAGI. CDR3 bases: TGTGCCAGCAGTGAACCCGAGTGTACCTACGAGCAGTACTTC. It yields the protein CASSEPECTYEQYF.

This rearrangement joins TRBV13 to TRBJ2-7; 8 bases line up with TRBD1. V lost 4 bases to trimming and J lost 3 bases; unmatched junction nucleotides: 11. CDR3 length equals 16 residues. Germline V CDR1 and CDR2: PRHDT, FYEKMQ (reference sequence). CDR3 DNA: TGTGCCAGCAGCTCTACACGACAGGGGTTGGTCTACGAGCAGTACTTC. It codes for CASSSTRQGLVYEQYF.

The chain uses TRBV7-2 and TRBJ1-3; 8 bases are shared with TRBD1. The CDR3 is 19 residues long. Per the germline V gene, CDR1 is SGHTA and CDR2 is FQGNSA. The ends lost 3 bases at V and 0 bases at J; junction bases unmatched: 13. The CDR3 DNA follows: TGTGCCAGCAGCTTTGGACAGGGCCACAAGGCTAACTCTGGAAACACCATATATTTT. Amino acid sequence: CASSFGQGHKANSGNTIYF.